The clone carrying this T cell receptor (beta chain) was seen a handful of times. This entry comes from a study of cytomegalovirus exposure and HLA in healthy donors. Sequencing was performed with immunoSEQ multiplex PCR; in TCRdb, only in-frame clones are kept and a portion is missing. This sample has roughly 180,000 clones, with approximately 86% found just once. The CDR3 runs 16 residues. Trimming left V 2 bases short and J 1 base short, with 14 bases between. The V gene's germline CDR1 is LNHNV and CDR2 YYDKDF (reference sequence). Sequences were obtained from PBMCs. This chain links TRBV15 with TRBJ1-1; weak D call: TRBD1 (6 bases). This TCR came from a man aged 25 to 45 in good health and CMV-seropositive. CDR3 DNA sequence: TGTGCCACCAGCAGAAGCAGGGACAACCCGAACACTGAAGCTTTCTTT. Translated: CATSRSRDNPNTEAFF.